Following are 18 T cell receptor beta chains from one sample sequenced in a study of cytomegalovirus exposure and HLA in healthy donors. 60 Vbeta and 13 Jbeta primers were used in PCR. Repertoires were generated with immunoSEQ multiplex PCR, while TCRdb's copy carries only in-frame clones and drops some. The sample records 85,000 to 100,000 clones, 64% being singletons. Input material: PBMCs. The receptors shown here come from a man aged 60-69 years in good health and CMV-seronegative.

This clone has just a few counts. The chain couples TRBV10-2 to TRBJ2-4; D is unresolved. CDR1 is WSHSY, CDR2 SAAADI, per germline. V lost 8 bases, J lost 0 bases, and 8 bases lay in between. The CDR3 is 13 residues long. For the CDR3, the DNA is TGCGCCAGCGCTACGGTAGCCAAAAACATTCAGTACTTC. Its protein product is CASATVAKNIQYF.

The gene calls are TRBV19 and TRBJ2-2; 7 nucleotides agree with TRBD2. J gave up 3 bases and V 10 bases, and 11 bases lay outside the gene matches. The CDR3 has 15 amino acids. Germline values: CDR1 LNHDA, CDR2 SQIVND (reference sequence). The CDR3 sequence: CATSGGDQYTGELFF. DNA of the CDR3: TGTGCCACCTCTGGGGGGGACCAATACACCGGGGAGCTGTTTTTT.

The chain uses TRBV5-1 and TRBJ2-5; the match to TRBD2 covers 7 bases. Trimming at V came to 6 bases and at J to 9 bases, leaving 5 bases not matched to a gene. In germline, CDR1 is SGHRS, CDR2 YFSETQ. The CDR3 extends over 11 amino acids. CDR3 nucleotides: TGCGCCAGCAACTGGGGGAGGGCCCAGTACTTC. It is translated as CASNWGRAQYF.

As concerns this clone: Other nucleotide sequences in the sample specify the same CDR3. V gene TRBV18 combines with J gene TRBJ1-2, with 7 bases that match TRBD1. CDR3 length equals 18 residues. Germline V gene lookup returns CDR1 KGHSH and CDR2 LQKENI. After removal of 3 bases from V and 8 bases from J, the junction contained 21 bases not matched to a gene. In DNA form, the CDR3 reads TGTGCCAGCTCACCGCGAGGCCGGGGCGTGGGGACAGAAGGCGGCTACACCTTC. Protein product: CASSPRGRGVGTEGGYTF.

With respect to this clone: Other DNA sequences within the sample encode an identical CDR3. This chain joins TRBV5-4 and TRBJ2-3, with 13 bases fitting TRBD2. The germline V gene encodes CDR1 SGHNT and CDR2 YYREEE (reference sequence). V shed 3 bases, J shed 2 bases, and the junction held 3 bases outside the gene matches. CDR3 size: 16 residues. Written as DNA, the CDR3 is TGTGCCAGCAGCTCGGGACTAGCGGGATCCACAGATACGCAGTATTTT. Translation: CASSSGLAGSTDTQYF.

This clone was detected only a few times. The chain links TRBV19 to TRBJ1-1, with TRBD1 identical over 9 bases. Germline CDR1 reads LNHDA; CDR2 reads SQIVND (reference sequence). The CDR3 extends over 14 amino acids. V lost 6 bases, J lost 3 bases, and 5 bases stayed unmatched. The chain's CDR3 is CASSNTGGYTEAFF. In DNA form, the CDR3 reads TGTGCCAGTAGCAACACAGGGGGCTACACTGAAGCTTTCTTT.

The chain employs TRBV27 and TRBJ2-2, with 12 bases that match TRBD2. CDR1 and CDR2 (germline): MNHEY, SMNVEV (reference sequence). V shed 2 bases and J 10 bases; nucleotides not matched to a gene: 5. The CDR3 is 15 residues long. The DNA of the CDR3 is TGTGCCAGCAGTTTACTAGCGGGGGGGCCGTCGGAGCTGTTTTTT. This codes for CASSLLAGGPSELFF.

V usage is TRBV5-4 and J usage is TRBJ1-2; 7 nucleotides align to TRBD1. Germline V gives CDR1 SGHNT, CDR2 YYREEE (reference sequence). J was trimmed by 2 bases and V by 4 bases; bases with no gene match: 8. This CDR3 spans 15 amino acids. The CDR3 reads CASSLRDRKNYGYTF. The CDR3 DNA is TGTGCCAGCAGCCTCCGGGACAGAAAAAACTATGGCTACACCTTC. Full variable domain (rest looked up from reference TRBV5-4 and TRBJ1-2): ETGVTQSPTHLIKTRGQQVTLRCSSQSGHNTVSWYQQALGQGPQFIFQYYREEENGRGNFPPRFSGLQFPNYSSELNVNALELDDSALYLCASSLRDRKNYGYTFGSGTRLTVV.

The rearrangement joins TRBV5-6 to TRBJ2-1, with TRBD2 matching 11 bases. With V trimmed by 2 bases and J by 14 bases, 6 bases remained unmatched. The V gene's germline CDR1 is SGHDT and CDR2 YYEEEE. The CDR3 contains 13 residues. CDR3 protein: CASSLIAGGPEFF. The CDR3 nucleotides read TGTGCCAGCAGCTTAATAGCGGGAGGGCCCGAGTTCTTC.

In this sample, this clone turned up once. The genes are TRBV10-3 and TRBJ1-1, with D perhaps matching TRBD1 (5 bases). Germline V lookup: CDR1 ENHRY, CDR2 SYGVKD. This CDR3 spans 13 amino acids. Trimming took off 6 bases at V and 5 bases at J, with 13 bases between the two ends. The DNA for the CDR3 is TGTGCCATCAGAGAATCAGGGTGGACTGAAGCTTTCTTT. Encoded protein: CAIRESGWTEAFF.

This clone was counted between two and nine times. CDR3 protein: CASSLFEGDSPLHF. Written as DNA, the CDR3 is TGTGCCAGCAGCTTATTTGAGGGGGATTCACCCCTCCACTTT. This rearrangement joins TRBV7-9 to TRBJ1-6; tentatively, D is TRBD1 (6 bases). The CDR3 extends over 14 amino acids. In germline, CDR1 is SEHNR, CDR2 FQNEAQ (reference sequence). V lost 2 bases to trimming and J lost 8 bases, with 10 bases between them. Together with reference TRBV7-9 and TRBJ1-6, the CDR3 gives the full variable domain: DTGVSQNPRHKITKRGQNVTFRCDPISEHNRLYWYRQTLGQGPEFLTYFQNEAQLEKSRLLSDRFSAERPKGSFSTLEIQRTEQGDSAMYLCASSLFEGDSPLHFGNGTRLTVT.

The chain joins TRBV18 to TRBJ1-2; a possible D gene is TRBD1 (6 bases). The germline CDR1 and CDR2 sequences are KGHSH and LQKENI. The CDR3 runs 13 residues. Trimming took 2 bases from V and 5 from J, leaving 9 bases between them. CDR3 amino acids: CASSPDRLYGYTF. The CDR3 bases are TGTGCCAGCTCACCAGACAGGTTATATGGCTACACCTTC.

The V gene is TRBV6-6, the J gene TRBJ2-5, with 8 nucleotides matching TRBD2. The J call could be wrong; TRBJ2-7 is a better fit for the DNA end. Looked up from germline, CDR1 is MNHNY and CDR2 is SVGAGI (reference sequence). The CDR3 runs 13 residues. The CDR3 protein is CASTGTSATEQYF. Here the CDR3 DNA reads TGTGCCAGCACCGGGACTAGTGCAACCGAGCAGTACTTC.

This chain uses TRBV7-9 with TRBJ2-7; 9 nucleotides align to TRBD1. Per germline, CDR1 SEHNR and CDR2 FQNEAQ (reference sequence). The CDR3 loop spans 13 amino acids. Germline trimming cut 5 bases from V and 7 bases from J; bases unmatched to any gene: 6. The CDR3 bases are TGTGCCAGCAGCGCCGGGACAGGGCGGGAGCAGTACTTC. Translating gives CASSAGTGREQYF.

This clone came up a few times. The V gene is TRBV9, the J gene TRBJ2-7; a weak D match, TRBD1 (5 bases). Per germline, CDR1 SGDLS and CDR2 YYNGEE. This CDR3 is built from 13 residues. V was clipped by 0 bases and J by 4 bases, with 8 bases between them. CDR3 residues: CASSVDQGYEQYF. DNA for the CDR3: TGTGCCAGCAGCGTAGATCAGGGATACGAGCAGTACTTC.

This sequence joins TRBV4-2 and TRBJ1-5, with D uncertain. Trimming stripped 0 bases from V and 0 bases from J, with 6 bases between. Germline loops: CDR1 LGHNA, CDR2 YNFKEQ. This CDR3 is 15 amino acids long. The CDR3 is CASSQDNNSNQPQHF. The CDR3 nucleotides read TGTGCCAGCAGCCAAGATAACAATAGCAATCAGCCCCAGCATTTT.

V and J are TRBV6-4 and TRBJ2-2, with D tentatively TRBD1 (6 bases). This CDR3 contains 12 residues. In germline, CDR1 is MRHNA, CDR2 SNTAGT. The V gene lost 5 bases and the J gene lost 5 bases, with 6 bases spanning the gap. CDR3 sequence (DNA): TGTGCCAGCAGTAGGGGGACCGGGGAGCTGTTTTTT. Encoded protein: CASSRGTGELFF.

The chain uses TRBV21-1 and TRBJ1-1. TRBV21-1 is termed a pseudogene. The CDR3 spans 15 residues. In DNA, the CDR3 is TGTGCCAGCAGCAAAGGGAAGGGACTCAACACTGAAGCTTTCTTT. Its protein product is CASSKGKGLNTEAFF.